Below, 32 T cell receptor beta chains from the same sample are listed, as sequenced in a study of blood T cell repertoires in COVID-19. Method: immunoSEQ multiplex PCR; TCRdb's copy keeps in-frame clones and lacks some. The sample lists more than 15,000 clones, about 81% seen once, with around 13% in the top ten. Sample: peripheral blood. Source of these receptors: a man aged 35-49 years with active or convalescent COVID-19.

The DNA for the CDR3 is TGTGCCAGCAGCTTAGGACATTCCAACGAGCAGTACTTC. Its protein is CASSLGHSNEQYF. V is TRBV11-2 and J is TRBJ2-7; D gene uncertain. CDR1 is SGHAT, CDR2 FQNNGV, per germline. The CDR3 consists of 13 residues. Trimming removed 1 base at V and 5 bases at J, with 9 bases between. Full variable domain (remainder filled in from reference TRBV11-2 and TRBJ2-7): EAGVAQSPRYKIIEKRQSVAFWCNPISGHATLYWYQQILGQGPKLLIQFQNNGVVDDSQLPKDRFSAERLKGVDSTLKIQPAKLEDSAVYLCASSLGHSNEQYFGPGTRLTVT.

V usage is TRBV1 and J usage is TRBJ1-2. TRBV1 is shown as a pseudogene. This CDR3 has 14 residues. The CDR3 bases are TGCACCAGCGCCCTCTGCGGCGGTAAGTATGGCTACACCTTC. Amino acids: CTSALCGGKYGYTF.

J is TRBJ1-4 and V is TRBV9; no clear D. V was trimmed by 0 bases and J by 7 bases, leaving 7 bases between them. In germline, CDR1 is SGDLS, CDR2 YYNGEE. The length of the CDR3 is 13 residues. The CDR3: CASSVERSEKLFF. The CDR3 nucleotides are TGTGCCAGCAGCGTAGAGAGGAGTGAAAAACTGTTTTTT.

This clone has a single count. The V gene is TRBV27, the J gene TRBJ1-6; D possibly corresponds to TRBD1 (5 bases). This CDR3 spans 19 amino acids. Germline loops: CDR1 MNHEY, CDR2 SMNVEV (reference sequence). Trimming removed 3 bases from V and 1 base from J, with 19 bases in between. The CDR3 loop is CASSFQGGKRGSYNSPLHF. DNA for the CDR3: TGTGCCAGCAGTTTCCAGGGTGGAAAAAGAGGATCCTATAATTCACCCCTCCACTTT.

The chain has TRBV6-5 and TRBJ1-2; 10 bases fit TRBD1. With 7 bases clipped from V and 4 bases from J, the junction kept 6 bases outside the gene matches. This CDR3 comprises 14 residues. In germline, CDR1 is MNHEY, CDR2 SVGAGI. The CDR3 DNA is TGTGCCAGCACGGGACAGGGGCCTTCCTATGGCTACACCTTC. It encodes CASTGQGPSYGYTF.

V usage is TRBV19 and J usage is TRBJ2-7, with D perhaps matching TRBD2 (6 bases). V lost 4 bases to trimming and J lost 1 base, with 14 bases between them. Germline CDR1 LNHDA, CDR2 SQIVND (reference sequence). The CDR3 is made up of 15 amino acids. The CDR3 sequence is CASSTLEGLSYEQYF. DNA for the CDR3: TGTGCCAGTAGTACTTTGGAGGGACTGTCCTACGAGCAGTACTTC.

The genes are TRBV7-8 and TRBJ1-3, with D hard to call. The CDR3 length is 15 residues. Trimming cost V 0 bases and J 1 base, with 7 bases left between them. Looked up from germline, CDR1 is SGHVS and CDR2 is FQNEAQ. CDR3 sequence: CASSLARGSGNTIYF. In DNA form, the CDR3 reads TGTGCCAGCAGCTTAGCTCGGGGTTCTGGAAACACCATATATTTT.

There are a few counts of this clone. The chain couples TRBV3-1 (or the pseudogene TRBV3-2) to TRBJ1-5; no clear D. The CDR3 sequence is 15 residues long. CDR1 and CDR2 (germline): LGHDT, YNNKEL (reference sequence). Trimming took 0 bases from V and 0 from J, leaving 6 bases between them. CDR3 DNA sequence: TGTGCCAGCAGCCAAGATCAGGTTAGCAATCAGCCCCAGCATTTT. It translates to CASSQDQVSNQPQHF.

V is TRBV10-3 and J is TRBJ1-2, with a weak D call TRBD1 (5 bases). Between the trimmed V and J ends, which lost 4 bases and 7 bases, there was a span of 16 bases. The CDR3 is 14 residues long. Germline V gene lookup returns CDR1 ENHRY and CDR2 SYGVKD. The CDR3 reads CAISAPTERGGYTF. The CDR3 DNA sequence: TGTGCCATCAGTGCCCCTACGGAAAGGGGTGGCTACACCTTC.

This clone occurred once. The chain uses TRBV5-8 and TRBJ1-2; D is undetermined. This CDR3 region has 15 residues. The germline V and J ends were trimmed by 6 bases and 5 bases, with 20 bases remaining between them. In germline, CDR1 is SGHTS, CDR2 YDEGEE. The CDR3 DNA follows: TGTGCCAGCAACGGTGGCTCAGTCGGACTTTATGGCTACACCTTC. Encoded protein: CASNGGSVGLYGYTF.

This chain uses TRBV7-9 with TRBJ1-2; D possibly corresponds to TRBD1 (6 bases). The germline V gene encodes CDR1 SEHNR and CDR2 FQNEAQ (reference sequence). Trimming cost V 5 bases and J 4 bases, with 14 bases left between them. The CDR3 length is 14 residues. CDR3 in amino acids: CASSLGASGYGYTF. The CDR3 coding sequence is TGTGCCAGCAGCCTGGGGGCGAGCGGCTATGGCTACACCTTC.

The chain has TRBV6-5 and TRBJ1-3, with D possibly matching TRBD1 (6 bases). Germline loops: CDR1 MNHEY, CDR2 SVGAGI. The CDR3 covers 16 residues. V was trimmed by 0 bases and J by 4 bases, leaving 13 bases between them. CDR3 sequence: CASSYSTRGRGNTIYF. DNA for the CDR3: TGTGCCAGCAGTTACTCGACCAGGGGAAGAGGAAACACCATATATTTT.

The chain links TRBV7-8 to TRBJ1-2; 7 bases are shared with TRBD1. V lost 5 bases, J lost 8 bases, and 11 bases stayed unmatched. This CDR3 is 14 amino acids long. Germline-derived CDR1 and CDR2 are SGHVS and FQNEAQ. The CDR3 loop is CASSTRQGLGGYTF. CDR3 nucleotide sequence: TGTGCCAGCAGCACGAGACAGGGTCTGGGGGGCTACACCTTC.

The count of this clone is one. The chain recombines TRBV5-6 with TRBJ1-2; no definite D call. CDR3 length equals 13 residues. Trimming stripped 0 bases from V and 5 bases from J, with 8 bases between. Germline CDR1 reads SGHDT; CDR2 reads YYEEEE. The CDR3 DNA is TGTGCCAGCAGCTTGGCGGTCGGGTATGGCTACACCTTC. Translated, it gives CASSLAVGYGYTF. Combining the CDR3 with reference TRBV5-6 and TRBJ1-2 gives the whole variable domain DAGVTQSPTHLIKTRGQQVTLRCSPKSGHDTVSWYQQALGQGPQFIFQYYEEEERQRGNFPDRFSGHQFPNYSSELNVNALLLGDSALYLCASSLAVGYGYTFGSGTRLTVV.

The chain carries TRBV27 and TRBJ1-2, with no clear D. The V end was cut by 3 bases, the J end by 8 bases, with 22 bases between. There are 16 residues in the CDR3. The germline V gene encodes CDR1 MNHEY and CDR2 SMNVEV (reference sequence). The chain's CDR3 is CASSFLVGRVSMGYTF. For the CDR3, the DNA is TGTGCCAGCAGTTTTCTAGTCGGGAGGGTGTCTATGGGCTACACCTTC.

The chain has TRBV9 and TRBJ1-6; 11 bases fit TRBD1. V was pared by 4 bases and J by 6 bases, with 6 bases of the junction left unmatched. Germline V gives CDR1 SGDLS, CDR2 YYNGEE. This CDR3 region has 16 residues. The DNA of the CDR3 is TGTGCCAGCAGCCAGACGGGACAGGGGGGTAATTCACCCCTCCACTTT. Protein product: CASSQTGQGGNSPLHF. Full variable domain (remainder filled in from reference TRBV9 and TRBJ1-6): DSGVTQTPKHLITATGQRVTLRCSPRSGDLSVYWYQQSLDQGLQFLIQYYNGEERAKGNILERFSAQQFPDLHSELNLSSLELGDSALYFCASSQTGQGGNSPLHFGNGTRLTVT.

This clone turned up a few times. This chain joins TRBV19 and TRBJ1-4; D is ambiguous. The V end lost 5 bases, the J end lost 8 bases, and 18 bases lay between the germline ends. CDR3 size: 15 residues. Germline CDR1 is LNHDA and CDR2 is SQIVND (reference sequence). CDR3: CASSPSGGREEKLFF. CDR3 DNA sequence: TGTGCCAGTAGTCCAAGCGGAGGGAGGGAGGAAAAACTGTTTTTT.

This CDR3 reads CASSLAAGAGGETQYF. The CDR3 DNA sequence: TGCGCCAGCAGCTTGGCGGCGGGGGCGGGAGGAGAGACCCAGTACTTC. The rearrangement links TRBV5-1 to TRBJ2-5; 8 nucleotides line up with TRBD2. Germline assignment: CDR1 SGHRS and CDR2 YFSETQ. With V trimmed by 0 bases and J by 4 bases, 8 bases remained unmatched. This CDR3 comprises 16 residues.

The rearrangement links TRBV3-1 (or the pseudogene TRBV3-2) to TRBJ2-7; perhaps TRBD2 as D (5 bases). The germline gives CDR1 LGHDT, CDR2 YNNKEL (reference sequence). The CDR3 is 12 residues long. Trimming took off 2 bases at V and 7 bases at J, with 9 bases between the two ends. Here the CDR3 reads CASSQISGEQYF. The DNA of the CDR3 is TGTGCCAGCAGCCAAATCTCGGGAGAGCAGTACTTC.

The chain joins TRBV7-3 to TRBJ1-1; TRBD1 might be the D (5 bases). V was trimmed by 5 bases and J by 8 bases, leaving 18 bases between them. The length of the CDR3 is 14 residues. From germline, CDR1 is SGHTA and CDR2 FQGTGA. The CDR3 region has the DNA TGTGCCAGCAGCCCCCAGGGCCTCAGCAGGGAAGCTTTCTTT. This translates into CASSPQGLSREAFF.

The rearrangement links TRBV6-5 to TRBJ2-7, with 8 bases matching TRBD2. Germline V gene sequence: CDR1 MNHEY, CDR2 SVGAGI. The V segment lost 2 bases and the J segment 4 bases; nucleotides outside the gene matches: 7. The CDR3 loop spans 15 amino acids. CDR3 in amino acids: CASSYAGGGPYEQYF. The CDR3 nucleotides read TGTGCCAGCAGTTACGCGGGGGGAGGTCCTTACGAGCAGTACTTC.

The chain couples TRBV7-2 to TRBJ1-2; 8 bases match TRBD1. Germline-derived CDR1 and CDR2 are SGHTA and FQGNSA. V was pared by 4 bases and J by 4 bases, with 2 bases of the junction left unmatched. The CDR3 has 13 residues. The chain's CDR3 is CASSWGTGYGYTF. CDR3 DNA: TGTGCCAGCAGCTGGGGGACAGGCTATGGCTACACCTTC.

The rearrangement uses TRBV19 and TRBJ1-5; tentative D call: TRBD1 (6 bases). The V and J ends lost 8 bases and 6 bases respectively, with 14 bases between them. This CDR3 has 13 residues. Per the germline V gene, CDR1 is LNHDA and CDR2 is SQIVND (reference sequence). The CDR3 sequence: CASFRRGGQPQHF. DNA of the CDR3: TGTGCCAGTTTTCGACGAGGGGGTCAGCCCCAGCATTTT.

The chain has TRBV13 and TRBJ1-1; no definite D call. The V gene lost 7 bases and the J gene lost 5 bases, with 17 bases spanning the gap. The CDR3 extends over 14 amino acids. From germline, CDR1 is PRHDT and CDR2 FYEKMQ (reference sequence). The CDR3 bases are TGTGCCAGCACCGAGGGCCAGACACTAACTGAAGCTTTCTTT. This sequence encodes CASTEGQTLTEAFF.

This sequence joins TRBV7-2 and TRBJ2-3; 7 bases line up with TRBD2. The CDR3 is 15 residues long. J was trimmed by 2 bases and V by 4 bases; bases with no gene match: 6. Germline CDR1 SGHTA, CDR2 FQGNSA. The CDR3 protein is CASSSWDYLTDTQYF. The CDR3 region has the DNA TGTGCCAGCAGCTCCTGGGACTACCTCACAGATACGCAGTATTTT. The variable domain in full, completed from reference TRBV7-2 and TRBJ2-3, reads GAGVSQSPSNKVTEKGKDVELRCDPISGHTALYWYRQSLGQGLEFLIYFQGNSAPDKSGLPSDRFSAERTGGSVSTLTIQRTQQEDSAVYLCASSSWDYLTDTQYFGPGTRLTVL.

As DNA, the CDR3 is TGTGCCAGCAGCTTAGGTGGGGGCGGAGAGACCCAGTACTTC. Translated: CASSLGGGGETQYF. V gene TRBV7-8 combines with J gene TRBJ2-5; D may be TRBD1 (6 bases). Germline CDR1 and CDR2: SGHVS and FQNEAQ. V was trimmed by 1 base and J by 4 bases, leaving 10 bases between them. This CDR3 contains 14 residues.

Here the CDR3 DNA reads TGTGCCAGCACTTCCCGGCGGGAGGGAGAGCAGTTCTTC. Its protein product is CASTSRREGEQFF. The chain combines TRBV6-6 with TRBJ2-1; 9 bases align to TRBD2. J gave up 10 bases and V 7 bases, and 8 bases lay outside the gene matches. The CDR3 is 13 residues long. Germline V gene lookup returns CDR1 MNHNY and CDR2 SVGAGI (reference sequence).

This chain joins TRBV27 and TRBJ2-1; tentative D call: TRBD1 (7 bases). Trimming left V 4 bases short and J 9 bases short, with 22 bases between. The CDR3 is made up of 16 amino acids. In germline, CDR1 is MNHEY, CDR2 SMNVEV (reference sequence). Here the CDR3 DNA reads TGTGCCAGCAGTTCGCCGGGACAGCGAGGAGGGGGTGAGCAGTTCTTC. Its protein product is CASSSPGQRGGGEQFF.

CDR3 residues: CAISELGQIRSGELFF. DNA for the CDR3: TGTGCCATCAGTGAGTTGGGACAAATTCGGTCCGGGGAGCTGTTTTTT. V gene TRBV10-3 combines with J gene TRBJ2-2, with D possibly being TRBD1 (6 bases). The length of the CDR3 is 16 residues. Deletions cut 1 base from V and 6 bases from J, with 15 bases between. Germline CDR1 ENHRY, CDR2 SYGVKD.

Here the CDR3 reads CASSYLAGGGNEQFF. CDR3 in DNA: TGTGCCAGCAGCTACCTAGCGGGGGGGGGAAATGAGCAGTTCTTC. V usage is TRBV7-2 and J usage is TRBJ2-1; 12 nucleotides line up with TRBD2. The V and J ends lost 4 bases and 7 bases, in that order; junction bases with no gene match: 5. In germline, CDR1 is SGHTA, CDR2 FQGNSA. The CDR3 covers 15 residues.

The sample holds one count of this clone. V gene TRBV9 combines with J gene TRBJ2-1, with 8 bases identical to TRBD1. The CDR3 runs 16 residues. CDR1 is SGDLS, CDR2 YYNGEE, per germline. Unmatched junction bases numbered 21, after V lost 4 bases and J lost 15 bases. The CDR3 nucleotides are TGTGCCAGCAGCCCACGGTCGGGGACAGGCCTAAATTTGGTGTTCTTC. Amino acids: CASSPRSGTGLNLVFF.

This clone was observed a few times. The DNA for the CDR3 is TGTGCCAGCAGTCGGGACAGCGGCAACTACGAGCAGTACTTC. This codes for CASSRDSGNYEQYF. The chain recombines TRBV11-3 with TRBJ2-7, with 7 bases identical to TRBD1. CDR1 is SGHNT and CDR2 is YENEEA in the germline V gene. This CDR3 is 14 amino acids long. J lost 3 bases, V lost 6 bases, and 8 bases had no gene match.